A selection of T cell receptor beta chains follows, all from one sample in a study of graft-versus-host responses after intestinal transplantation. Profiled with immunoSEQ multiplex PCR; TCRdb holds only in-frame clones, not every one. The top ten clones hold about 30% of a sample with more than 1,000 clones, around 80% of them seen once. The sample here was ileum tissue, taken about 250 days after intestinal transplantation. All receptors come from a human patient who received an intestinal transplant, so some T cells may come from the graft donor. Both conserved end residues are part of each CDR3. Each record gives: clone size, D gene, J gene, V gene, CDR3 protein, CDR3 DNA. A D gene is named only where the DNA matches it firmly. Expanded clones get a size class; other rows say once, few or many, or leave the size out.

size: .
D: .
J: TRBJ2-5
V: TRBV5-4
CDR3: CASSLDETQYF
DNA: TGTGCCAGCAGCTTGGATGAGACCCAGTACTTC

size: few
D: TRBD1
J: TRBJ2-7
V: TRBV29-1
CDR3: CSVAGKSGQILSSYEQYF
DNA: TGCAGCGTCGCCGGCAAATCGGGACAGATACTAAGCTCCTACGAGCAGTACTTC

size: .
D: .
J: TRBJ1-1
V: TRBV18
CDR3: CASSPFPGQNTEAFF
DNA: TGTGCCAGCTCACCTTTCCCGGGACAGAACACTGAAGCTTTCTTT

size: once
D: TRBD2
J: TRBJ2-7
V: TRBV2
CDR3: CASSAGTSGRAGQYF
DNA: TGTGCCAGCAGTGCCGGGACTAGCGGGAGGGCCGGGCAGTACTTC

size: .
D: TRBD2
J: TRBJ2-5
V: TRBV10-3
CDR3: CAISESELAGGLETQYF
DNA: TGTGCCATCAGTGAGTCGGAACTAGCGGGGGGGCTAGAGACCCAGTACTTC

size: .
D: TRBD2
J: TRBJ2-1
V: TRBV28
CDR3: CASSLYRGGYEQFF
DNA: TGTGCCAGCAGTTTATATCGGGGGGGGTATGAGCAGTTCTTC

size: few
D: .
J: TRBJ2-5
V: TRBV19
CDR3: CASSSEETQYF
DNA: TGTGCCAGTAGTTCAGAAGAGACCCAGTACTTC

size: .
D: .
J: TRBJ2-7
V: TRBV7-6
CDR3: CASSFNPGAYEQYF
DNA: TGTGCCAGCAGCTTCAACCCTGGAGCCTACGAGCAGTACTTC

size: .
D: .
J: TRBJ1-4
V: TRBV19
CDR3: CASSIGLAGPLGEKLFF
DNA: TGTGCCAGTAGTATCGGGCTCGCGGGCCCCCTGGGGGAAAAACTGTTTTTT

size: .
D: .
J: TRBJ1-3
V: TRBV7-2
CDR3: CASSLAPASGNTIYF
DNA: TGTGCCAGCAGCTTAGCTCCAGCTTCTGGAAACACCATATATTTT

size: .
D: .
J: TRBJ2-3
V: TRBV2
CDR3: CASNAESTDTQYF
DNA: TGTGCCAGCAATGCAGAGAGCACAGATACGCAGTATTTT

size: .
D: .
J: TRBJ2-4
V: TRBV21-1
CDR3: CASSKPGGKNIQYF
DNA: TGTGCCAGCAGCAAGCCAGGAGGCAAAAACATTCAGTACTTC

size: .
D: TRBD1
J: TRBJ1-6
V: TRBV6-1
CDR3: CASSEATGQPPLGLHF
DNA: TGTGCCAGCAGTGAAGCTACGGGACAGCCTCCCCTCGGCCTCCACTTT

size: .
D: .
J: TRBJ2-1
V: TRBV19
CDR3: CASSIGGLNEQFF
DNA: TGTGCCAGTAGTATCGGGGGGCTTAATGAGCAGTTCTTC

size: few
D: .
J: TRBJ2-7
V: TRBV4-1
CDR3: CASSQDGLSYEQYF
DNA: TGCGCCAGCAGCCAAGATGGCCTTTCATACGAGCAGTACTTC

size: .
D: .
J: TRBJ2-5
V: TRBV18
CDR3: CASSPGETQYF
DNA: TGTGCCAGCTCACCCGGGGAGACCCAGTACTTC

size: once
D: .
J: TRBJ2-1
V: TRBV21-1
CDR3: CASSEKKLAGAYQYNEQFF
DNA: TGTGCCAGCAGCGAAAAGAAACTAGCGGGAGCATATCAATACAATGAGCAGTTCTTC

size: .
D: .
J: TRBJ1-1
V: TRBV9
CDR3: CASSVVPDREAFF
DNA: TGTGCCAGCAGCGTAGTTCCAGACAGGGAAGCTTTCTTT

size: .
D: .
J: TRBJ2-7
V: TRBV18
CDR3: CASSPERSNYEQYF
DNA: TGTGCCAGCTCACCAGAGCGGAGCAATTACGAGCAGTACTTC

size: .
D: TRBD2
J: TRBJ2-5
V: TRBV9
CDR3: CASSVSLAGGQETQYF
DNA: TGTGCCAGCAGCGTATCGCTAGCGGGAGGCCAAGAGACCCAGTACTTC

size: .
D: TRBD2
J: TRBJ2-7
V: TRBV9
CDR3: CASSAEGLADPYEQYF
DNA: TGTGCCAGCAGCGCCGAGGGACTAGCGGACCCCTACGAGCAGTACTTC

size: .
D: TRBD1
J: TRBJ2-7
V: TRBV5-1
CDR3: CASSVDRGRTYEQYF
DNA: TGCGCCAGCAGCGTGGACAGGGGGCGAACCTACGAGCAGTACTTC

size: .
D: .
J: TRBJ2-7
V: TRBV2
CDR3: CASSRQVLYEQYF
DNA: TGTGCCAGCAGTCGACAGGTCCTCTACGAGCAGTACTTC

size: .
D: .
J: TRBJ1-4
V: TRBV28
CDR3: CASSSKGEPGPFF
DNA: TGTGCCAGCAGTTCAAAGGGAGAACCGGGGCCGTTTTTT

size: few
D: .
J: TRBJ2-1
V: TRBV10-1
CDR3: CASRKDSGSYNEQFF
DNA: TGCGCCAGCAGGAAGGACTCGGGCTCCTACAATGAGCAGTTCTTC

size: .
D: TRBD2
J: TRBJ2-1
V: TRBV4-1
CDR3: CASSQGPLAGVSYNEQFF
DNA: TGCGCCAGCAGCCAAGGTCCACTAGCGGGAGTAAGCTACAATGAGCAGTTCTTC

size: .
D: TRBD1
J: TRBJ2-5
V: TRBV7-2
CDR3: CASSLYRGEETQYF
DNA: TGTGCCAGCAGCTTATACAGGGGGGAGGAGACCCAGTACTTC

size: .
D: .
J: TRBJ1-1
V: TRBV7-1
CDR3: CASSPGGVRAFF
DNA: TGTGCCAGCAGCCCCGGAGGGGTGAGAGCTTTCTTT

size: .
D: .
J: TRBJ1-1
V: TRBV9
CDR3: CASSVGHSTSTEAFF
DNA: TGTGCCAGCAGCGTAGGGCACTCAACAAGCACTGAAGCTTTCTTT

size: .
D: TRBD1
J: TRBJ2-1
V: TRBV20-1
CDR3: CSATRQGSFF
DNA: TGCAGTGCTACCCGACAGGGCTCCTTCTTC

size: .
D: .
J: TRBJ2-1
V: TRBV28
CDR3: CASSLLANNEQFF
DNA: TGTGCCAGCAGCCTCCTAGCGAACAATGAGCAGTTCTTC

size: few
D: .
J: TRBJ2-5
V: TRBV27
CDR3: CASSLSRTPQETQYF
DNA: TGTGCCAGCAGTTTATCGAGGACACCACAAGAGACCCAGTACTTC

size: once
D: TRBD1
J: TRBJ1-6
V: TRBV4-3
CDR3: CASSQDRAIYPLHF
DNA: TGCGCCAGCAGCCAGGACAGGGCCATATACCCCCTCCACTTT

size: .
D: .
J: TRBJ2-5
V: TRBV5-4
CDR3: CASRDSYGEETQYF
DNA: TGTGCCAGCAGGGACTCGTATGGGGAAGAGACCCAGTACTTC

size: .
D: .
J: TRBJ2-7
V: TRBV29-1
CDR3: CSVDLTSYEQYF
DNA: TGCAGCGTTGATCTAACCTCCTACGAGCAGTACTTC

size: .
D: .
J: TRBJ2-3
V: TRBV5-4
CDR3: CASSLDRADTQYF
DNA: TGTGCCAGCAGCTTGGACAGGGCAGATACGCAGTATTTT

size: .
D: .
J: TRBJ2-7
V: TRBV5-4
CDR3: CASSPPGGASSYEQYF
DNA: TGTGCCAGCAGCCCCCCAGGAGGGGCGAGCTCCTACGAGCAGTACTTC

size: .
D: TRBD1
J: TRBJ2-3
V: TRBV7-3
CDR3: CASSLDRGTDTQYF
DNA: TGTGCCAGCAGCTTGGACAGGGGGACAGATACGCAGTATTTT

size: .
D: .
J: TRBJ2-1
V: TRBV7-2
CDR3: CASSVQELRNYNEQFF
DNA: TGTGCCAGCAGCGTACAGGAGTTACGGAATTACAATGAGCAGTTCTTC

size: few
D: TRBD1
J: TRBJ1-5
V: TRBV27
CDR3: CASSLRQGNQPQHF
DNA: TGTGCCAGCAGTCTCCGACAGGGGAATCAGCCCCAGCATTTT

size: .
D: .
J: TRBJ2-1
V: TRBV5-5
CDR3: CASSLAGIVSYNEQFF
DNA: TGTGCCAGCAGCTTGGCCGGGATAGTCTCCTACAATGAGCAGTTCTTC

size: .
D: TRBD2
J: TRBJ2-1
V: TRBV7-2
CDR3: CASSLGTSGGVSRIEQFF
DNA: TGTGCCAGCAGCTTAGGGACTAGCGGGGGGGTCTCCCGGATTGAGCAGTTCTTC

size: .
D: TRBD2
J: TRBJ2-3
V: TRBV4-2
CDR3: CASSQGVLAGGGGTDTQYF
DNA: TGTGCCAGCAGCCAAGGAGTTCTAGCGGGAGGGGGGGGCACAGATACGCAGTATTTT

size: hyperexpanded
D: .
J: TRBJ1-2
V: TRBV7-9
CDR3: CASSFPGGARGYTF
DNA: TGTGCCAGCAGCTTCCCGGGCGGGGCGCGGGGCTACACCTTC

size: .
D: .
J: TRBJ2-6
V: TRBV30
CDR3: CAWDGEEFGANVLTF
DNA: TGTGCCTGGGATGGAGAGGAGTTTGGGGCCAACGTCCTGACTTTC

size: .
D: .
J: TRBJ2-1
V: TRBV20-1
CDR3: CSGGDNEQFF
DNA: TGCAGTGGAGGGGACAATGAGCAGTTCTTC

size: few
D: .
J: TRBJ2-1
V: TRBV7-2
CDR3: CASSITPAPAYNEQFF
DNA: TGTGCCAGCAGTATCACCCCGGCCCCTGCCTACAATGAGCAGTTCTTC

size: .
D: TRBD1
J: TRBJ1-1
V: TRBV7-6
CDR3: CASSLGPGGANTEAFF
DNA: TGTGCCAGCAGCTTAGGCCCAGGGGGCGCGAACACTGAAGCTTTCTTT

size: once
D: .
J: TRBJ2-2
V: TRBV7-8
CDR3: CASSLEASRWELFF
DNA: TGTGCCAGCAGCTTAGAGGCTAGCCGGTGGGAGCTGTTTTTT

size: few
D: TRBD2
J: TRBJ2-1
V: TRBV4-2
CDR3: CASSQEQTGTRYNEQFF
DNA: TGTGCCAGCAGCCAAGAGCAGACCGGGACTAGATACAATGAGCAGTTCTTC

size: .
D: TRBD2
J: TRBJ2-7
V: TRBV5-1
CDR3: CASSLGLAGALGYEQYF
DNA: TGCGCCAGCAGCTTGGGCCTAGCGGGAGCTCTCGGCTACGAGCAGTACTTC